What follows are 19 T cell receptor beta chains derived from one specimen sequenced in a study of beta chain features in type 1 diabetes (dated by TCRdb to the late 2010s). Libraries were prepared through the immunoSEQ multiplex PCR assay. The entire amount of isolated RNA was reverse transcribed using the High Capacity cDNA Reverse Transcription Kit, so the sequenced TCRB transcripts were expressed ones. TCRdb carries this immuneACCESS record with in-frame sequences only. Its versions omit some clonotypes, under half of them owing to an unresolved V gene in the studies checked, with the rest unexplained. Recorded for this sample are under 200,000 clones; approximately 9% of them occurred a single time. The ten largest make up around 2.5% of the sample. Sequenced sample: central memory CD4+ T cells from blood. These receptors originate from a woman aged 18-30 years in good health.

The chain uses TRBV30 and TRBJ2-7, with a weak D call TRBD1 (5 bases). Per germline, CDR1 GTSNPN and CDR2 SVGIG (reference sequence). The CDR3 loop spans 14 amino acids. The V end lost 4 bases, the J end lost 3 bases, and 16 bases lay between the germline ends. CDR3 loop: CAWKAMGRNYEQYF. Written as DNA, the CDR3 is TGTGCCTGGAAGGCAATGGGGCGGAACTACGAGCAGTACTTC.

This clone was seen a handful of times. The chain carries TRBV10-3 and TRBJ2-5, with TRBD1 as a possible D gene (5 bases). This CDR3 is built from 13 residues. V was trimmed by 7 bases and J by 5 bases, leaving 14 bases between them. Germline V gene lookup returns CDR1 ENHRY and CDR2 SYGVKD. The chain's CDR3 is CAIKGQPSETQYF. As DNA, the CDR3 is TGTGCCATCAAGGGGCAGCCAAGCGAGACCCAGTACTTC.

The V and J genes are TRBV28 and TRBJ2-5; D ambiguous. The CDR3 covers 13 residues. The germline CDR1 and CDR2 sequences are MDHEN and SYDVKM. Trimming took 4 bases from V and 3 from J, leaving 9 bases between them. The CDR3 protein is CASSSWPEETQYF. The CDR3 DNA reads as TGTGCCAGCAGTTCCTGGCCTGAAGAGACCCAGTACTTC.

The V and J genes are TRBV7-3 and TRBJ1-5; a possible D gene is TRBD1 (5 bases). Trimming cost V 5 bases and J 6 bases, with 14 bases left between them. The CDR3 contains 14 residues. Germline-derived CDR1 and CDR2 are SGHTA and FQGTGA. For the CDR3, the DNA is TGTGCCAGCAGCCTCGGGGGGGGAAGTCAGCCCCAGCATTTT. Translated: CASSLGGGSQPQHF.

The V gene is TRBV5-4, the J gene TRBJ1-1; TRBD1 is a possible D gene (6 bases). CDR1 SGHNT and CDR2 YYREEE come from the germline V gene (reference sequence). The CDR3 is 16 amino acids. V lost 3 bases, J lost 1 base, and 16 bases lay in between. DNA of the CDR3: TGTGCCAGCAGCTCCCAACAGGGAAGAGAGAACACTGAAGCTTTCTTT. Its translation is CASSSQQGRENTEAFF.

The chain employs TRBV11-2 and TRBJ2-3; the match to TRBD2 covers 7 bases. Germline lookup yields CDR1 SGHAT and CDR2 FQNNGV. CDR3 length: 15 amino acids. Germline trimming cut 5 bases from V and 3 bases from J; bases unmatched to any gene: 8. CDR3 in amino acids: CASSPSRGGTDTQYF. The DNA of the CDR3 is TGTGCCAGCAGCCCCTCTCGGGGAGGGACAGATACGCAGTATTTT.

This clone was recorded at least ten times. This chain links TRBV5-6 with TRBJ2-6; the match to TRBD1 covers 8 bases. Germline values: CDR1 SGHDT, CDR2 YYEEEE. This CDR3 contains 17 residues. V lost 4 bases and J lost 1; bases outside the gene matches: 7. CDR3 nucleotides: TGTGCCAGCAGCAAGGGGAACAGGGGGTCTGGGGCCAACGTCCTGACTTTC. It yields the protein CASSKGNRGSGANVLTF.

This clone was seen more than once but under ten times. This chain uses TRBV5-6 with TRBJ1-2; TRBD1 agrees at 8 bases. V trimming: 1 base; J trimming: 4 bases; junction bases outside the gene matches: 6. There are 15 residues in the CDR3. Looked up from germline, CDR1 is SGHDT and CDR2 is YYEEEE. As DNA, the CDR3 is TGTGCCAGCAGCTTGAGGGCAGGGGGCGTCTATGGCTACACCTTC. This gives the protein CASSLRAGGVYGYTF.

This chain joins TRBV29-1 and TRBJ1-2, with a weak D call TRBD1 (5 bases). CDR1 is SQVTM, CDR2 ANQGSEA, per germline. Trimming took 4 bases from V and 1 from J, leaving 10 bases between them. CDR3 size: 13 residues. CDR3 coding DNA: TGCAGCGTTGCCTCACAGGATAACTATGGCTACACCTTC. Residues: CSVASQDNYGYTF.

A note on this clone: This same CDR3 is encoded by further DNA sequences in the sample. The J gene is TRBJ1-1, the V gene TRBV7-3; TRBD1 might be the D (6 bases). Trimming took off 4 bases at V and 2 bases at J, with 8 bases between the two ends. The CDR3 consists of 13 residues. Looked up from germline, CDR1 is SGHTA and CDR2 is FQGTGA. The CDR3 DNA follows: TGTGCCAGCAGCTCACAGGGCAACACTGAAGCTTTCTTT. Amino acids: CASSSQGNTEAFF. Based on the CDR3 plus reference TRBV7-3 and TRBJ1-1, the full variable domain is GAGVSQTPSNKVTEKGKYVELRCDPISGHTALYWYRQSLGQGPEFLIYFQGTGAADDSGLPNDRFFAVRPEGSVSTLKIQRTERGDSAVYLCASSSQGNTEAFFGQGTRLTVV.

This clone turned up a few times. The rearrangement links TRBV7-2 to TRBJ2-5; the match to TRBD2 covers 15 bases. Losses at the gene ends were 3 bases for V and 4 bases for J; bases not matched to a gene: 9. Germline CDR1 SGHTA, CDR2 FQGNSA. The CDR3 totals 18 residues. This CDR3 is CASSFGLAGGHRGETQYF. The CDR3 nucleotides read TGTGCCAGCAGCTTCGGACTAGCGGGGGGGCATCGAGGAGAGACCCAGTACTTC.

This clone occurred a few times. The chain joins TRBV10-3 to TRBJ2-5; TRBD2 might be the D (6 bases). The CDR3 sequence is 14 residues long. Trimming removed 0 bases from V and 3 bases from J, with 8 bases in between. Germline CDR1 is ENHRY and CDR2 is SYGVKD. The CDR3 DNA is TGTGCCATCAGTGAGTCGCGGAGGGAAGAGACCCAGTACTTC. It translates to CAISESRREETQYF.

The chain uses TRBV5-1 and TRBJ2-3; 11 bases line up with TRBD2. Per germline, CDR1 SGHRS and CDR2 YFSETQ. CDR3 size: 16 residues. The V gene end was trimmed by 4 bases and the J gene end by 2 bases; junction bases not matched to a gene: 6. The DNA of the CDR3 is TGCGCCAGCAGCGTGGCACTAGCGGGGGACACAGATACGCAGTATTTT. Protein product: CASSVALAGDTDTQYF.

This clone was detected only a few times. The chain has TRBV4-3 and TRBJ2-5, with a possible D match to TRBD1 (5 bases). This CDR3 is 14 amino acids long. The germline V gene encodes CDR1 LGHNA and CDR2 YSLEER. With 3 bases removed from V and 5 bases from J, the gap between germline ends came to 13 bases. In DNA form, the CDR3 reads TGCGCCAGCAGCCAGAACAGGTTCGAGGAGACCCAGTACTTC. It is translated as CASSQNRFEETQYF.

This clone was counted between two and nine times. The gene calls are TRBV11-1 and TRBJ2-4, with no clear D. This CDR3 region has 16 residues. CDR1 and CDR2 (germline): SGHAT, FQDESV (reference sequence). Trimming pared 1 base from V and 0 bases from J, leaving 10 bases between. CDR3 residues: CASSLGAGLAKNIQYF. CDR3 bases: TGTGCCAGCAGCTTAGGAGCAGGCTTAGCCAAAAACATTCAGTACTTC. The whole variable domain, filled in from reference TRBV11-1 and TRBJ2-4, reads EAEVAQSPRYKITEKSQAVAFWCDPISGHATLYWYRQILGQGPELLVQFQDESVVDDSQLPKDRFSAERLKGVDSTLKIQPAELGDSAMYLCASSLGAGLAKNIQYFGAGTRLSVL.

In this sample, this clone turned up a few times. The V call is TRBV2, the J call TRBJ1-2, with unresolved D. This CDR3 region has 15 residues. V was shortened by 0 bases and J by 3 bases, with 11 bases between the two germline ends. The germline V gene encodes CDR1 SNHLY and CDR2 FYNNEI. The CDR3 DNA reads as TGTGCCAGCAGTGAAGCACCTGGAGGGTACTATGGCTACACCTTC. It specifies CASSEAPGGYYGYTF.

This clone was seen a handful of times. The chain uses TRBV11-2 and TRBJ2-3; the D gene is possibly TRBD2 (5 bases). The CDR3 has 15 amino acids. Germline V gene data show CDR1 as SGHAT and CDR2 as FQNNGV. V lost 4 bases to trimming and J lost 0 bases, with 11 bases between them. The CDR3 sequence: CASSSLRESTDTQYF. The CDR3 nucleotides read TGTGCCAGCAGCTCCCTCCGGGAAAGCACAGATACGCAGTATTTT.

This chain connects TRBV5-6 to TRBJ2-1; TRBD2 aligns across 9 bases. Looked up from germline, CDR1 is SGHDT and CDR2 is YYEEEE. The J segment lost 3 bases and the V segment lost 0 bases, leaving 4 bases of the junction unmatched. The CDR3 is 16 amino acids. The CDR3 nucleotides read TGTGCCAGCAGCTTGGGGTCTAGCGGGGACTACAATGAGCAGTTCTTC. Translated, it gives CASSLGSSGDYNEQFF. Full variable domain (rest looked up from reference TRBV5-6 and TRBJ2-1): DAGVTQSPTHLIKTRGQQVTLRCSPKSGHDTVSWYQQALGQGPQFIFQYYEEEERQRGNFPDRFSGHQFPNYSSELNVNALLLGDSALYLCASSLGSSGDYNEQFFGPGTRLTVL.

J is TRBJ1-5 and V is TRBV7-8, with 7 bases matching TRBD1. The CDR3 is made up of 16 amino acids. V was clipped by 2 bases and J by 0 bases; unmatched bases: 4. Germline CDR1 SGHVS, CDR2 FQNEAQ. CDR3 bases: TGTGCCAGCAGCTTATCCAGGGGGTATAGCAATCAGCCCCAGCATTTT. Translated, it gives CASSLSRGYSNQPQHF.